This T cell receptor (beta chain) was sequenced during a study of T cells after posttransplantation cyclophosphamide. Using immunoSEQ multiplex PCR, the repertoire was profiled, and TCRdb retains in-frame clones only, with some absent. Of 9,000 to 15,000 clones detected, over 2% appear once; the ten largest clones hold 15% to 18%. Whole-study findings and limits: Recipient CMV seropositivity and CMV reactivation strongly tracked TRB clonality. Donor CD8+ memory clones often dominated recipient blood repertoires at later times.

Busulfan-fludarabine conditioning, marrow transplant, and cyclophosphamide on days +3 and +4 were administered. This clone was seen only a few times. Its specificity is not known. This CDR3 region has 16 residues. Trimming took 4 bases from V and 5 from J, leaving 18 bases between them. Looked up from germline, CDR1 is MGHRA and CDR2 is YSYEKL. Sequenced here: PBMCs, sampled after allogeneic stem cell transplant with posttransplant cyclophosphamide. This sequence originates from a male patient between 25 and 39 years old who received an allogeneic stem cell transplant from a related donor, was CMV-positive, and had no GVHD. The T cells may partly be graft donor cells. The chain employs TRBV4-1 and TRBJ2-1; D possibly corresponds to TRBD1 (6 bases). The CDR3 sequence: CASSLQQGILNNEQFF. The CDR3 region has the DNA TGCGCCAGCAGCCTCCAACAGGGCATCTTAAACAATGAGCAGTTCTTC.